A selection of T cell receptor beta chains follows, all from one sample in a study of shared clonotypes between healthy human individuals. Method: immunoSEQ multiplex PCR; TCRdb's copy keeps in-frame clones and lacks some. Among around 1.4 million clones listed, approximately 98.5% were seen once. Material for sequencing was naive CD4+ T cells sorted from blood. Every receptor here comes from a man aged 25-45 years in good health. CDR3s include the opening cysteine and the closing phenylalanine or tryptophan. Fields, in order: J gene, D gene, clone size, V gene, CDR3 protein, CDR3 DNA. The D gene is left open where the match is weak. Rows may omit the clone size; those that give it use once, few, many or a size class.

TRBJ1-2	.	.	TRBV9	CASSRQPGQTNYGYTF	TGTGCCAGCAGCAGACAACCGGGACAAACTAACTATGGCTACACCTTC
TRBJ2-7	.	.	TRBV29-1	CSVVWDEQYF	TGCAGCGTTGTTTGGGACGAGCAGTACTTC
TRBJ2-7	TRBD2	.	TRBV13	CASSSRRLAGEQYF	TGTGCCAGCAGCTCTCGTCGACTAGCGGGGGAGCAGTACTTC
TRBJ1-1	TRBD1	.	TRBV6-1	CASSGDRVSTEAFF	TGTGCCAGCAGTGGGGACAGGGTGAGCACTGAAGCTTTCTTT
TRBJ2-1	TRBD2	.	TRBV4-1	CASSQTSGIRNEQFF	TGCGCCAGCAGCCAGACTAGCGGGATTCGGAATGAGCAGTTCTTC
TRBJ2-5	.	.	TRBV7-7	CASSLGLPGETQYF	TGTGCCAGCAGCTTAGGCCTGCCAGGGGAGACCCAGTACTTC
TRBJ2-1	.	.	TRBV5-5	CASSWVASYNEQFF	TGTGCCAGCAGCTGGGTAGCGTCCTACAATGAGCAGTTCTTC
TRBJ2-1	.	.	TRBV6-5	CASSYSSAEYNEQFF	TGTGCCAGCAGTTACTCGTCGGCAGAGTACAATGAGCAGTTCTTC
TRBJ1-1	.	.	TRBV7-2	CASSLTRVMNTEAFF	TGTGCCAGCAGCTTAACCAGGGTGATGAACACTGAAGCTTTCTTT
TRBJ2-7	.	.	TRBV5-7	CASSLGYEQYF	TGTGCCAGCAGCTTGGGGTACGAGCAGTACTTC
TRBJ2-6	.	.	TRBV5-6	CASGLTEEFSSGANVLTF	TGTGCCAGCGGTCTTACAGAGGAATTTAGCTCTGGGGCCAACGTCCTGACTTTC
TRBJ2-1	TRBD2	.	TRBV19	CASSIPRASGRGAEEQFF	TGTGCCAGTAGTATCCCCCGGGCTAGCGGGAGGGGGGCGGAAGAGCAGTTCTTC
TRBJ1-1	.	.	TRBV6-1	CASSEFGNTEAFF	TGTGCCAGCAGTGAATTCGGGAACACTGAAGCTTTCTTT
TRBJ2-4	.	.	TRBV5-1	CASSLAKGLAKNIQYF	TGCGCCAGCAGCTTGGCAAAGGGGCTAGCCAAAAACATTCAGTACTTC
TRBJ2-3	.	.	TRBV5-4	CASSLSHRTNTQYF	TGTGCCAGCAGCTTGAGTCACCGCACAAATACGCAGTATTTT
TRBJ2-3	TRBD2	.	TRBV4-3	CASSQGGRTDTQYF	TGCGCCAGCAGCCAAGGCGGGAGAACAGATACGCAGTATTTT
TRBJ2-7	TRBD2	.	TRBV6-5	CASSRGGNSYEQYF	TGTGCCAGCAGCCGGGGGGGGAACTCCTACGAGCAGTACTTC
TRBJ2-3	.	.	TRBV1	CTSSQESTRRERTDTQYF	TGCACCAGCAGCCAAGAATCAACGAGGCGGGAGAGGACAGATACGCAGTATTTT
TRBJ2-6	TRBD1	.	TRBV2	CARNTGVGANVLTF	TGTGCCAGAAACACAGGGGTAGGGGCCAACGTCCTGACTTTC
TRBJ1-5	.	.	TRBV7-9	CASSLGVWERDRNQPQHF	TGTGCCAGCAGCTTAGGGGTTTGGGAAAGGGATCGCAATCAGCCCCAGCATTTT
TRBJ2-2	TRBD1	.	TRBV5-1	CASSLKGRAGGLPGELFF	TGCGCCAGCAGCTTGAAAGGGCGGGCAGGGGGTCTCCCCGGGGAGCTGTTTTTT
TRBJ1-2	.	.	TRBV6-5	CASSYMINYGYTF	TGTGCCAGCAGTTACATGATAAACTATGGCTACACCTTC
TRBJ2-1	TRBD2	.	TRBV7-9	CASSLGLAASNEQFF	TGTGCCAGCAGCTTGGGACTAGCGGCCTCCAATGAGCAGTTCTTC
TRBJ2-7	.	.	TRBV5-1	CASSLTGEQYEQYF	TGCGCCAGCAGCTTGACGGGAGAGCAGTACGAGCAGTACTTC
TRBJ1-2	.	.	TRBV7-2	CASSLYRGVDYTF	TGTGCCAGCAGCTTGTACCGAGGGGTTGACTACACCTTC
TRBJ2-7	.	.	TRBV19	CARPENLEGF	TGTGCCAGACCCGAAAACCTAGAAGGCTTC
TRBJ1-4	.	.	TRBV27	CASNKNGHSAKLFF	TGTGCCAGCAACAAGAACGGACATTCTGCAAAACTGTTTTTT
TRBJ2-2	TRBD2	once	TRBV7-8	CASSLQGTRTGELFF	TGTGCCAGCAGCCTCCAGGGGACTAGAACCGGGGAGCTGTTTTTT
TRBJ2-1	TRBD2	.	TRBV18	CASSLTSGRGYNEQFF	TGTGCCAGCTCCCTGACTAGCGGGAGGGGTTACAATGAGCAGTTCTTC
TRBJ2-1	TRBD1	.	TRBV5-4	CASSRADRKVRHEQFF	TGTGCCAGCAGCCGGGCGGACAGGAAAGTACGTCATGAGCAGTTCTTC
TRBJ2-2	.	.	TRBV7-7	CASSLEISSTGELFF	TGTGCCAGCAGCTTAGAGATTTCAAGCACCGGGGAGCTGTTTTTT
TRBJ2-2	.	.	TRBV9	CASSVGSSASTGELFF	TGTGCCAGCAGCGTAGGCTCTAGCGCCAGCACCGGGGAGCTGTTTTTT
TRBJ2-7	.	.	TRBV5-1	CASRDGKGLTYEQYF	TGCGCCAGCAGGGACGGTAAGGGACTGACCTACGAGCAGTACTTC
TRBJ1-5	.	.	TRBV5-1	CASSLEGSNQPQHF	TGCGCCAGCAGCTTGGAAGGTTCGAATCAGCCCCAGCATTTT
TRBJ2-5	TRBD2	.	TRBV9	CASSVGTSEETQYF	TGTGCCAGCAGCGTAGGGACTAGCGAAGAGACCCAGTACTTC
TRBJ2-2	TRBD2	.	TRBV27	CASSFPSGGNTGELFF	TGTGCCAGCAGTTTTCCTAGCGGGGGGAACACCGGGGAGCTGTTTTTT